The 29 T cell receptor beta chains reported below all come from one sample, sequenced in a study of shared clonotypes between healthy human individuals. Only in-frame clones appear in the TCRdb table, and some are missing; sequencing was by immunoSEQ multiplex PCR. The profile covers 490,000 or so clones, with roughly 85% appearing a single time and about 12% taken by the ten largest. The sequenced sample consisted of PBMCs. The receptors come from a woman between 40 and 50 years old in good health. Some clones in this sample may be carry-over from other donors' samples.

CDR3 amino acids: CASSLRLAGVYEQFF. The CDR3 coding sequence is TGTGCCAGCAGTCTCCGACTAGCGGGAGTCTATGAGCAGTTCTTC. The V gene is TRBV28, the J gene TRBJ2-1, with 12 bases aligning to TRBD2. Germline V gene lookup returns CDR1 MDHEN and CDR2 SYDVKM. Losses at the gene ends were 5 bases for V and 8 bases for J; bases not matched to a gene: 7. The CDR3 is 15 residues long.

The chain recombines TRBV28 with TRBJ2-7; D is perhaps TRBD1 (6 bases). Germline loops: CDR1 MDHEN, CDR2 SYDVKM. The CDR3 extends over 12 amino acids. Trimming removed 6 bases from V and 4 bases from J, with 10 bases in between. The CDR3 nucleotides read TGTGCCAGCAGCAACGACAGGTACGAGCAGTACTTC. Translated: CASSNDRYEQYF.

The chain employs TRBV6-6 and TRBJ2-7, with D uncertain. The germline V gene has CDR1 MNHNY and CDR2 SVGAGI (reference sequence). The CDR3 runs to 11 residues. V was cut by 6 bases and J by 3 bases, with 6 bases left in between. This CDR3 reads CASRVLYEQYF. CDR3 in DNA: TGTGCCAGCAGGGTCCTCTACGAGCAGTACTTC.

J is TRBJ2-7 and V is TRBV14, with D unclear. The V end was cut by 1 base, the J end by 6 bases, with 7 bases between. The CDR3 is 12 amino acids. Germline V gene data show CDR1 as SGHDN and CDR2 as FVKESK. This CDR3 reads CASSQALFEQYF. The CDR3 DNA reads TGTGCCAGCAGCCAAGCACTTTTCGAGCAGTACTTC.

This chain uses TRBV27 with TRBJ2-2, with D possibly matching TRBD1 (7 bases). Trimming shortened V by 6 bases and J by 2 bases, and 16 bases separated the two germline ends. The CDR3 has 16 residues. Germline V gene lookup returns CDR1 MNHEY and CDR2 SMNVEV (reference sequence). The DNA of the CDR3 is TGTGCCAGCAGCCATGCGGGACAGATTAACACCGGGGAGCTGTTTTTT. Its protein product is CASSHAGQINTGELFF.

The rearrangement joins TRBV11-2 to TRBJ2-1; D may be TRBD2 (5 bases). The V gene lost 0 bases and the J gene lost 3 bases, with 6 bases spanning the gap. The CDR3 is made up of 14 amino acids. CDR1 is SGHAT, CDR2 FQNNGV, per germline. The chain's CDR3 is CASSLDRDYNEQFF. CDR3 in DNA: TGTGCCAGCAGCTTAGATCGGGACTACAATGAGCAGTTCTTC. Filled out from reference TRBV11-2 and TRBJ2-1, the complete variable domain reads EAGVAQSPRYKIIEKRQSVAFWCNPISGHATLYWYQQILGQGPKLLIQFQNNGVVDDSQLPKDRFSAERLKGVDSTLKIQPAKLEDSAVYLCASSLDRDYNEQFFGPGTRLTVL.

In this sample, this clone turned up once. The chain recombines TRBV2 with TRBJ2-5; possibly TRBD1 for D (5 bases). The V end lost 2 bases, the J end lost 5 bases, and 12 bases lay between the germline ends. The germline V gene has CDR1 SNHLY and CDR2 FYNNEI. This CDR3 has 14 residues. CDR3 coding DNA: TGTGCCAGCAGTGAACTCACAGGCTGGGAGACCCAGTACTTC. Its translation is CASSELTGWETQYF.

This clone was counted between two and nine times. The chain recombines TRBV29-1 with TRBJ2-2; no firm D call. The CDR3 is 12 residues long. The V and J ends lost 4 bases and 3 bases respectively, with 6 bases between them. Germline CDR1 is SQVTM and CDR2 is ANQGSEA. CDR3 region: CSVGHHTGELFF. The CDR3 bases are TGCAGCGTTGGACATCACACCGGGGAGCTGTTTTTT.

This chain joins TRBV28 and TRBJ1-2; the match to TRBD1 covers 7 bases. Germline assignment: CDR1 MDHEN and CDR2 SYDVKM. V lost 4 bases and J lost 4; bases outside the gene matches: 12. The CDR3 is made up of 16 amino acids. The CDR3 loop reads CASSSGTGTAPYGYTF. CDR3 DNA sequence: TGTGCCAGCAGTTCAGGGACCGGGACAGCTCCCTATGGCTACACCTTC.

This chain uses TRBV27 with TRBJ2-2; D gene uncertain. The CDR3 extends over 13 amino acids. In germline, CDR1 is MNHEY, CDR2 SMNVEV (reference sequence). The V and J ends lost 1 base and 3 bases respectively, with 3 bases between them. The chain's CDR3 is CASSLLHTGELFF. The CDR3 coding sequence is TGTGCCAGCAGTTTATTACACACCGGGGAGCTGTTTTTT.

The rearrangement uses TRBV5-1 and TRBJ1-5, with 9 bases matching TRBD1. There are 14 residues in the CDR3. The ends lost 2 bases at V and 7 bases at J; junction bases unmatched: 4. Germline assignment: CDR1 SGHRS and CDR2 YFSETQ. DNA for the CDR3: TGCGCCAGCAGCTTAACAGGGGGCAGGCAGCCCCAGCATTTT. This translates into CASSLTGGRQPQHF.

For this clone: A far larger clone is just one base off, so this is likely a read error. The chain recombines TRBV29-1 with TRBJ2-5; unclear D gene. Looked up from germline, CDR1 is SQVTM and CDR2 is ANQGSEA. There are 11 residues in the CDR3. The CDR3 spells CSVVEQETRYF. In nucleotides, the CDR3 is TGCAGCGTTGTTGAGCAAGAGACCCGGTACTTC.

V is TRBV27 and J is TRBJ2-1; 10 positions agree with TRBD2. V dropped 6 bases and J dropped 5; count of bases not matched to a gene: 13. The CDR3 is 17 amino acids. Germline CDR1 reads MNHEY; CDR2 reads SMNVEV (reference sequence). The CDR3 nucleotides are TGTGCCAGCAGATCCGCGGAAGGACTAGCGGTTAACAATGAGCAGTTCTTC. Protein: CASRSAEGLAVNNEQFF.

This clone was found a few times. CDR3 in DNA: TGTGCCAGCAGTGACATAAAACCCTACAATGAGCAGTTCTTC. Its translation is CASSDIKPYNEQFF. The chain uses TRBV25-1 and TRBJ2-1; D is undetermined. The CDR3 is 14 amino acids. V gave up 3 bases and J gave up 2 bases, with 8 bases separating them. Germline CDR1 and CDR2: MGHDK and SYGVNS.

V usage is TRBV27 and J usage is TRBJ2-1; D is perhaps TRBD2 (5 bases). This CDR3 has 13 residues. Per germline, CDR1 MNHEY and CDR2 SMNVEV (reference sequence). Between the trimmed V and J ends, which lost 4 bases and 11 bases, there was a span of 15 bases. CDR3: CASSSPPGIQQFF. In nucleotides, the CDR3 is TGTGCCAGCAGTTCGCCTCCGGGAATCCAGCAGTTCTTC.

The gene calls are TRBV28 and TRBJ1-1; TRBD1 matches at 11 bases. Unmatched junction bases numbered 7, after V lost 5 bases and J lost 5 bases. Per germline, CDR1 MDHEN and CDR2 SYDVKM. CDR3 length equals 15 residues. Written as DNA, the CDR3 is TGTGCCAGCAGTAGGACAGGGGGCGCGGATACTGAAGCTTTCTTT. The encoded protein is CASSRTGGADTEAFF.

The chain uses TRBV2 and TRBJ2-1, with 9 nucleotides matching TRBD2. The CDR3 consists of 15 residues. V dropped 6 bases and J dropped 6; count of bases not matched to a gene: 9. Germline V lookup: CDR1 SNHLY, CDR2 FYNNEI. CDR3 sequence: CASSVASGAANEQFF. CDR3 in DNA: TGTGCCAGCAGCGTCGCTAGCGGGGCCGCCAATGAGCAGTTCTTC.

The chain's CDR3 is CASSVATGAGGSFNEQFF. Written as DNA, the CDR3 is TGTGCCAGCAGCGTAGCTACGGGGGCGGGCGGGAGTTTCAATGAGCAGTTCTTC. The rearrangement uses TRBV9 and TRBJ2-1; D possibly corresponds to TRBD2 (7 bases). Germline V lookup: CDR1 SGDLS, CDR2 YYNGEE. Between the trimmed V and J ends, which lost 0 bases and 6 bases, there was a span of 22 bases. This CDR3 region has 18 residues.

V is TRBV28 and J is TRBJ1-5; D possibly corresponds to TRBD1 (6 bases). CDR3 length: 14 residues. Trimming removed 5 bases from V and 6 bases from J, with 14 bases in between. In germline, CDR1 is MDHEN, CDR2 SYDVKM. This CDR3 reads CASSPGGAGQPQHF. CDR3 nucleotide sequence: TGTGCCAGCAGTCCCGGGGGGGCGGGTCAGCCCCAGCATTTT.

This clone appeared a single time. The rearrangement joins TRBV7-9 to TRBJ2-3; tentatively, D is TRBD2 (7 bases). The germline V gene encodes CDR1 SEHNR and CDR2 FQNEAQ (reference sequence). This CDR3 comprises 15 residues. V was trimmed by 5 bases and J by 1 base, leaving 13 bases between them. CDR3 loop: CASSAGASGTDTQYF. Written as DNA, the CDR3 is TGTGCCAGCAGCGCGGGGGCTAGCGGCACAGATACGCAGTATTTT.

The gene calls are TRBV5-4 and TRBJ2-7; TRBD1 is a possible D gene (6 bases). V was pared by 0 bases and J by 4 bases, with 14 bases between. This CDR3 has 15 amino acids. Germline V gene data show CDR1 as SGHNT and CDR2 as YYREEE (reference sequence). CDR3 protein: CASSLEVGAIYEQYF. The DNA for the CDR3 is TGTGCCAGCAGCTTGGAGGTGGGGGCAATATACGAGCAGTACTTC.

The chain joins TRBV2 to TRBJ2-3; 7 bases are shared with TRBD1. This CDR3 is built from 14 residues. With 6 bases clipped from V and 6 bases from J, the junction kept 9 bases outside the gene matches. CDR1 and CDR2 from the germline V gene are SNHLY and FYNNEI. CDR3 sequence: CASSQTGTLDTQYF. The CDR3 DNA is TGTGCCAGCAGCCAGACAGGGACCCTGGATACGCAGTATTTT.

This clone was counted between two and nine times. The chain carries TRBV14 and TRBJ1-2; D remains unclear. The germline V gene encodes CDR1 SGHDN and CDR2 FVKESK. V dropped 0 bases and J dropped 6 bases, with 14 bases sitting between them. The CDR3 runs to 15 residues. The CDR3 loop reads CASSQDVSGMDGYTF. In DNA form, the CDR3 reads TGTGCCAGCAGCCAAGATGTGTCCGGGATGGATGGCTACACCTTC.

The chain combines TRBV7-9 with TRBJ2-7; maybe TRBD2 (5 bases). Between the trimmed V and J ends, which lost 3 bases and 7 bases, there was a span of 10 bases. The germline V gene encodes CDR1 SEHNR and CDR2 FQNEAQ (reference sequence). This CDR3 is built from 12 residues. The CDR3 region has the DNA TGTGCCAGCAGCTTGGAGCGGCGGGAGCAGTACTTC. Its translation is CASSLERREQYF.

The V call is TRBV28, the J call TRBJ1-4; TRBD1 might be the D (6 bases). Between the trimmed V and J ends, which lost 2 bases and 8 bases, there was a span of 12 bases. The CDR3 has 14 residues. Per the germline V gene, CDR1 is MDHEN and CDR2 is SYDVKM. The CDR3 protein is CASSLNRVGEKLFF. The CDR3 DNA sequence: TGTGCCAGCAGTTTAAACAGGGTGGGCGAAAAACTGTTTTTT.

The genes are TRBV4-2 and TRBJ1-2; no firm D call. Germline assignment: CDR1 LGHNA and CDR2 YNFKEQ. Deletions cut 0 bases from V and 8 bases from J, with 22 bases between. The CDR3 has 17 amino acids. CDR3 sequence reads: CASSQDIGREETRGYTF. The CDR3 coding sequence is TGTGCCAGCAGCCAAGATATTGGGAGGGAGGAGACACGGGGCTACACCTTC.

The rearrangement links TRBV27 to TRBJ2-2; 9 bases agree with TRBD2. Germline loops: CDR1 MNHEY, CDR2 SMNVEV (reference sequence). With 6 bases clipped from V and 5 bases from J, the junction kept 10 bases outside the gene matches. The CDR3 consists of 16 residues. CDR3 sequence (DNA): TGTGCCAGCAGCATTTCGGGTCTAGCGGGAACCGGGGAGCTGTTTTTT. The encoded protein is CASSISGLAGTGELFF.

This clone was detected only a few times. The chain joins TRBV20-1 to TRBJ2-1, with 11 bases lining up with TRBD2. CDR3 length: 11 residues. Germline-derived CDR1 and CDR2 are DFQATT and SNEGSKA (reference sequence). Trimming at V came to 6 bases and at J to 12 bases, leaving 4 bases not matched to a gene. For the CDR3, the DNA is TGCAGTGCCGGGGGACTAGCGGTGCAGTTCTTC. It translates to CSAGGLAVQFF.

The V and J genes are TRBV7-3 and TRBJ1-2; TRBD1 might be the D (6 bases). Deletions cut 5 bases from V and 8 bases from J, with 15 bases between. CDR1 and CDR2 from the germline V gene are SGHTA and FQGTGA. The length of the CDR3 is 13 residues. The CDR3 protein is CASSQFQDRGYTF. CDR3 coding DNA: TGTGCCAGCAGCCAATTCCAAGACAGGGGCTACACCTTC.